The sequence of this TCR beta chain was determined in a study of shared clonotypes between healthy human individuals. Study context: Three CD4 naive, three CD4 memory, two CD8 naive and one CD8 memory plate were used per donor.

Germline V gene lookup returns CDR1 SNHLY and CDR2 FYNNEI. V was pared by 10 bases and J by 3 bases, with 12 bases between. This CDR3 comprises 12 residues. In the case of this clone: Its antigen is unknown.

Once extracted for a subset, genomic DNA was divided evenly among several immunoSEQ plates. TCRdb's copy holds only in-frame clones and misses some; the assay was immunoSEQ multiplex PCR. Of hundreds of thousands of clones detected, approximately 92% appear once; the ten largest clones hold approximately 25%. As defined, naive CD8 cells were CD45RO-negative and positively selected for CCR7, with terminally differentiated effector memory CD45RA+ cells excluded. Findings and caveats of the study: Non-shared clonotypes displayed generation probabilities falling below those of clonotypes present in all four donors. It was expected that sequencing depth would affect clonotype sharing among donors.

The gene calls are TRBV2 and TRBJ1-2; D ambiguous. The TCR was taken from a man aged 25-40 years in good health. Sequenced input: naive CD8+ T cells sorted from blood. The CDR3 coding sequence is TGTGCCACCCGACGTCTCGACTATGGCTACACCTTC. It yields the protein CATRRLDYGYTF.